Below are 19 T cell receptor beta chains sequenced from a single sample in a study of blood T cell repertoires in COVID-19. The protocol was immunoSEQ multiplex PCR, while the TCRdb copy is restricted to in-frame clones and leaves out a portion. This table has about 62,000 clones, roughly 88% appearing once. Sequenced: peripheral blood. These receptors came from a woman over 75 with acute or convalescent COVID-19.

The rearrangement links TRBV28 to TRBJ1-4, with D perhaps TRBD1 (5 bases). V was pared by 7 bases and J by 7 bases, with 13 bases between. This CDR3 has 13 amino acids. The germline V gene has CDR1 MDHEN and CDR2 SYDVKM. This chain's CDR3 is CASKSGGIEKLFF. Here the CDR3 DNA reads TGTGCCAGCAAGTCGGGGGGAATTGAAAAACTGTTTTTT.

This clone has only a few counts. The chain uses TRBV7-3 and TRBJ1-6; the D gene is possibly TRBD1 (5 bases). V was clipped by 8 bases and J by 7 bases, with 15 bases between them. Germline loops: CDR1 SGHTA, CDR2 FQGTGA. This CDR3 region has 14 residues. The chain's CDR3 is CASAWAGPNSPLHF. The CDR3 DNA sequence: TGTGCCAGCGCCTGGGCAGGGCCGAATTCACCCCTCCACTTT. Full variable domain (missing parts from reference TRBV7-3 and TRBJ1-6): GAGVSQTPSNKVTEKGKYVELRCDPISGHTALYWYRQSLGQGPEFLIYFQGTGAADDSGLPNDRFFAVRPEGSVSTLKIQRTERGDSAVYLCASAWAGPNSPLHFGNGTRLTVT.

This clone was recorded only once. The V and J genes are TRBV2 and TRBJ2-7; no firm D call. The CDR3 has 11 residues. Germline-derived CDR1 and CDR2 are SNHLY and FYNNEI. V was pared by 6 bases and J by 10 bases, with 13 bases between. This chain's CDR3 is CASSAGSRQYF. In DNA form, the CDR3 reads TGTGCCAGCAGCGCCGGTAGCCGACAGTACTTC.

The chain links TRBV19 to TRBJ1-1; perhaps TRBD1 as D (6 bases). The germline CDR1 and CDR2 sequences are LNHDA and SQIVND (reference sequence). Trimming took off 1 base at V and 1 base at J, with 10 bases between the two ends. The CDR3 extends over 15 amino acids. This CDR3 is CASSIAQGTNTEAFF. In nucleotides, the CDR3 is TGTGCCAGTAGTATAGCGCAGGGGACGAACACTGAAGCTTTCTTT. Supplemented by reference TRBV19 and TRBJ1-1, the full variable domain reads DGGITQSPKYLFRKEGQNVTLSCEQNLNHDAMYWYRQDPGQGLRLIYYSQIVNDFQKGDIAEGYSVSREKKESFPLTVTSAQKNPTAFYLCASSIAQGTNTEAFFGQGTRLTVV.

This clone is categorized as medium-sized. V usage is TRBV6-5 and J usage is TRBJ1-5; maybe TRBD1 (6 bases). Germline-derived CDR1 and CDR2 are MNHEY and SVGAGI. The CDR3 spans 14 residues. Trimming took off 5 bases at V and 2 bases at J, with 10 bases between the two ends. CDR3 sequence (DNA): TGTGCCAGCAGTAGCGCAGGGGGCAATCAGCCCCAGCATTTT. It yields the protein CASSSAGGNQPQHF.

As regards this clone: Other DNA sequences within the sample encode an identical CDR3. V and J are TRBV5-1 and TRBJ1-1; 9 nucleotides align to TRBD1. V trimming: 3 bases; J trimming: 4 bases; junction bases outside the gene matches: 4. The CDR3 contains 14 residues. The germline V gene has CDR1 SGHRS and CDR2 YFSETQ. CDR3 protein: CASSWGQGRTEAFF. CDR3 bases: TGCGCCAGCAGCTGGGGACAGGGCCGCACTGAAGCTTTCTTT.

The chain recombines TRBV18 with TRBJ1-2; TRBD1 might be the D (6 bases). The germline gives CDR1 KGHSH, CDR2 LQKENI. Trimming cost V 2 bases and J 3 bases, with 13 bases left between them. The CDR3 runs to 15 residues. CDR3 DNA sequence: TGTGCCAGCTCACCAAACACAGGGAAACACTATGGCTACACCTTC. Translated: CASSPNTGKHYGYTF.

The chain has TRBV6-5 and TRBJ1-4; no firm D call. Germline-derived CDR1 and CDR2 are MNHEY and SVGAGI. The CDR3 contains 14 residues. V was pared by 3 bases and J by 6 bases, with 11 bases between. The CDR3 nucleotides are TGTGCCAGCAGTTATCGGTTCCCTGATGAAAAACTGTTTTTT. Translation gives CASSYRFPDEKLFF.

This chain joins TRBV6-2 or TRBV6-3 and TRBJ2-3, with 7 nucleotides matching TRBD1. J gave up 2 bases and V 5 bases, and 10 bases lay outside the gene matches. The CDR3 sequence is 16 residues long. Germline CDR1 reads MNHEY; CDR2 reads SVGEGT. DNA for the CDR3: TGTGCCAGCAGTAAATCCGGGACAGAAGACACAGATACGCAGTATTTT. Translated, it gives CASSKSGTEDTDTQYF.

A single count supports this clone. The chain carries TRBV5-1 and TRBJ1-1, with D uncertain. V was shortened by 0 bases and J by 6 bases, with 12 bases between the two germline ends. Germline V lookup: CDR1 SGHRS, CDR2 YFSETQ. This CDR3 contains 14 residues. DNA for the CDR3: TGCGCCAGCAGCTTGGCTAGCTTGAATGCTGAAGCTTTCTTT. Amino acids: CASSLASLNAEAFF.

V and J are TRBV9 and TRBJ2-3; 12 positions match TRBD2. The germline CDR1 and CDR2 sequences are SGDLS and YYNGEE. The CDR3 runs 17 residues. Losses at the gene ends were 0 bases for V and 7 bases for J; bases not matched to a gene: 9. CDR3 loop: CASSVDPSGRDANTQYF. In nucleotides, the CDR3 is TGTGCCAGCAGCGTAGATCCTAGCGGGAGGGATGCGAATACGCAGTATTTT.

The rearrangement links TRBV6-5 to TRBJ1-3, with TRBD1 as a possible D gene (5 bases). Trimming took off 11 bases at V and 0 bases at J, with 11 bases between the two ends. The length of the CDR3 is 13 residues. The germline V gene has CDR1 MNHEY and CDR2 SVGAGI. CDR3 nucleotide sequence: TGTGCCGTTAGACAGTTCTCTGGAAACACCATATATTTT. Its protein product is CAVRQFSGNTIYF.

This clone was detected only a few times. This chain connects TRBV10-3 to TRBJ1-5; 8 nucleotides line up with TRBD1. J was trimmed by 8 bases and V by 3 bases; bases with no gene match: 6. The CDR3 contains 14 residues. Germline assignment: CDR1 ENHRY and CDR2 SYGVKD. Here the CDR3 reads CAISDQGALEPQHF. CDR3 coding DNA: TGTGCCATCAGTGATCAGGGGGCCTTGGAGCCCCAGCATTTT.

The chain has TRBV11-2 and TRBJ2-2; 8 nucleotides align to TRBD1. Germline V gene sequence: CDR1 SGHAT, CDR2 FQNNGV. The CDR3 contains 17 residues. The V segment lost 2 bases and the J segment 3 bases; nucleotides outside the gene matches: 8. CDR3 coding DNA: TGTGCCAGCAGCTTAACGGACAGGGCTCCTCACACCGGGGAGCTGTTTTTT. Its protein product is CASSLTDRAPHTGELFF.

The chain recombines TRBV6-5 with TRBJ2-7; no clear D. Germline V gene lookup returns CDR1 MNHEY and CDR2 SVGAGI. This CDR3 contains 13 residues. The V and J ends lost 6 bases and 2 bases respectively, with 11 bases between them. In DNA, the CDR3 is TGTGCCAGCAGCTCCAACGAGGCCTACGAGCAGTACTTC. Translating gives CASSSNEAYEQYF.

V gene TRBV6-5 combines with J gene TRBJ2-7, with 9 bases that match TRBD2. Germline CDR1 is MNHEY and CDR2 is SVGAGI. The junction had 9 bases not matched to a gene; V was cut back by 3 bases and J by 6 bases. The CDR3 loop spans 15 amino acids. The DNA of the CDR3 is TGTGCCAGCAGTTATGCGGGAGGGCCGGCGCGCGAGCAGTACTTC. Translation: CASSYAGGPAREQYF.

Only a few counts were recorded for this clone. This chain uses TRBV19 with TRBJ1-6; D remains ambiguous. The V end lost 4 bases, the J end lost 6 bases, and 10 bases lay between the germline ends. Germline lookup yields CDR1 LNHDA and CDR2 SQIVND (reference sequence). This CDR3 comprises 14 residues. CDR3 loop: CASSTSGPNSPLHF. The CDR3 bases are TGTGCCAGTAGTACCTCTGGCCCTAATTCACCCCTCCACTTT.

The V gene is TRBV5-1, the J gene TRBJ2-1; 9 bases are shared with TRBD2. With 9 bases clipped from V and 3 bases from J, the junction kept 4 bases outside the gene matches. The CDR3 is made up of 13 amino acids. CDR1 is SGHRS, CDR2 YFSETQ, per germline. CDR3 in DNA: TGCGCCACCGCTAGCGGGGACTACAATGAGCAGTTCTTC. Its translation is CATASGDYNEQFF.

V usage is TRBV3-1 (or the pseudogene TRBV3-2) and J usage is TRBJ2-5, with 13 bases aligning to TRBD2. The CDR3 sequence is 16 residues long. J gave up 5 bases and V 0 bases, and 3 bases lay outside the gene matches. Germline CDR1 reads LGHDT; CDR2 reads YNNKEL (reference sequence). CDR3 in DNA: TGTGCCAGCAGCCAAGATACTAGCGGGGGGGCTGAGACCCAGTACTTC. This codes for CASSQDTSGGAETQYF.